This T cell receptor (beta chain) was profiled in a study of cytomegalovirus exposure and HLA in healthy donors. Broader study findings: Later, an analysis found that TCR clusters from the first cohort tended to co-occur in the 90 to 150 validation repertoires.

On this clone: Its antigen is not identified.

Per germline, CDR1 SGHRS and CDR2 YFSETQ. J gave up 2 bases and V 4 bases, and 8 bases lay outside the gene matches. There are 16 residues in the CDR3. Measured with immunoSEQ multiplex PCR; TCRdb has only the in-frame clones, and not every one. This sample has under 250,000 clones, with 70% to 90% found just once. Specimen: PBMCs. J is TRBJ2-3 and V is TRBV5-1; TRBD2 matches at 9 bases. The receptor was isolated from a woman aged 18-29 years in good health and CMV-seronegative. CDR3 protein: CASSRRRGGNTDTQYF. The CDR3 DNA is TGCGCCAGCAGCCGGAGGCGGGGGGGCAACACAGATACGCAGTATTTT.